The 25 T cell receptor beta chains below were found in one sample sequenced in a study of CD4 T cells in relation to SARS-CoV-2 and coronaviruses. Their antigens are not known. Libraries were prepared by immunoSEQ multiplex PCR; TCRdb keeps only in-frame clonotypes and omits some of them. The table has 30,000 to 45,000 clones, roughly 83% seen once; the top ten hold more than 6%. Sequencing input: naive CD4+ T cells from PBMCs, cultured in vitro. Documented subset: naive CD4+ T cells isolated by negative enrichment. The source of these receptors is an adult with COVID-19.

The rearrangement joins TRBV10-3 to TRBJ1-2; tentatively, D is TRBD1 (5 bases). The V end was cut by 4 bases, the J end by 6 bases, with 18 bases between. Germline values: CDR1 ENHRY, CDR2 SYGVKD. This CDR3 has 15 amino acids. Written as DNA, the CDR3 is TGTGCCATCAGTGTAGGTTCAGGGAGGTTTGATGGCTACACCTTC. Protein: CAISVGSGRFDGYTF.

The V gene is TRBV9, the J gene TRBJ2-3; no reliable D call. Germline lookup yields CDR1 SGDLS and CDR2 YYNGEE. CDR3 length: 14 residues. The V end lost 0 bases, the J end lost 2 bases, and 7 bases lay between the germline ends. Here the CDR3 reads CASSVAALTDTQYF. The CDR3 DNA is TGTGCCAGCAGCGTAGCGGCCCTCACAGATACGCAGTATTTT.

The sample holds a few counts of this clone. V gene TRBV6-6 combines with J gene TRBJ2-1; D not resolved. The CDR3 is 15 residues long. Between the trimmed V and J ends, which lost 7 bases and 0 bases, there was a span of 13 bases. Germline values: CDR1 MNHNY, CDR2 SVGAGI (reference sequence). The CDR3 loop is CASIPKLSSYNEQFF. Here the CDR3 DNA reads TGTGCCAGCATTCCTAAATTAAGCTCCTACAATGAGCAGTTCTTC.

The chain is built from TRBV4-3 and TRBJ2-3, with D perhaps matching TRBD1 (5 bases). There are 15 residues in the CDR3. The germline V and J ends were trimmed by 2 bases and 5 bases, with 14 bases remaining between them. The germline gives CDR1 LGHNA, CDR2 YSLEER. Written as DNA, the CDR3 is TGCGCCAGCAGCCAATCAGTGTGGGGCGAAGATACGCAGTATTTT. Translated, it gives CASSQSVWGEDTQYF.

The chain employs TRBV4-3 and TRBJ1-1, with D perhaps TRBD1 (5 bases). This CDR3 is built from 13 residues. Trimming took off 4 bases at V and 4 bases at J, with 10 bases between the two ends. Germline values: CDR1 LGHNA, CDR2 YSLEER. The CDR3 DNA is TGCGCCAGCAGCCGGATAAGGGGCACTGAAGCTTTCTTT. Residues: CASSRIRGTEAFF.

The gene calls are TRBV7-8 and TRBJ1-2; maybe TRBD1 (5 bases). Germline CDR1 is SGHVS and CDR2 is FQNEAQ. The CDR3 runs to 14 residues. The V end was cut by 3 bases, the J end by 2 bases, with 10 bases between. The CDR3, as DNA: TGTGCCAGCAGCTTGAAGTCAGGGAACTATGGCTACACCTTC. It yields the protein CASSLKSGNYGYTF. Using reference TRBV7-8 and TRBJ1-2 for the parts outside the CDR3, the full variable domain is GAGVSQSPRYKVAKRGQDVALRCDPISGHVSLFWYQQALGQGPEFLTYFQNEAQLDKSGLPSDRFFAERPEGSVSTLKIQRTQQEDSAVYLCASSLKSGNYGYTFGSGTRLTVV.

The chain has TRBV7-9 and TRBJ2-7; 11 positions match TRBD2. Germline assignment: CDR1 SEHNR and CDR2 FQNEAQ (reference sequence). The CDR3 is 15 amino acids. V lost 3 bases, J lost 3 bases, and 4 bases stayed unmatched. The CDR3 region is CASSFAGTSGYEQYF. The CDR3 nucleotides read TGTGCCAGCAGCTTTGCCGGGACTAGCGGCTACGAGCAGTACTTC.

This chain links TRBV10-3 with TRBJ1-1; D is possibly TRBD1 (5 bases). Trimming cost V 10 bases and J 1 base, with 31 bases left between them. CDR3 length: 19 residues. Germline V lookup: CDR1 ENHRY, CDR2 SYGVKD. The chain's CDR3 is CATRSPRDPEYQQNTEAFF. CDR3 nucleotides: TGTGCCACACGATCTCCCCGGGACCCAGAATACCAACAGAACACTGAAGCTTTCTTT.

The gene calls are TRBV28 and TRBJ1-3, with D tentatively TRBD1 (6 bases). The CDR3 contains 14 residues. Germline CDR1 is MDHEN and CDR2 is SYDVKM. Trimming removed 6 bases at V and 0 bases at J, with 9 bases between. CDR3 in amino acids: CASRRTVSGNTIYF. CDR3 coding DNA: TGTGCCAGCAGAAGGACAGTCTCTGGAAACACCATATATTTT.

The chain is built from TRBV7-9 and TRBJ1-1; a possible D gene is TRBD1 (6 bases). The V gene lost 5 bases and the J gene lost 1 base, with 17 bases spanning the gap. Looked up from germline, CDR1 is SEHNR and CDR2 is FQNEAQ (reference sequence). The CDR3 consists of 16 residues. CDR3 amino acids: CASSPVEGVRNTEAFF. The CDR3 region has the DNA TGTGCCAGCAGCCCCGTTGAGGGGGTACGGAACACTGAAGCTTTCTTT.

This clone was detected once. The rearrangement uses TRBV5-4 and TRBJ2-7; unclear D gene. The CDR3 runs to 13 residues. The germline V gene encodes CDR1 SGHNT and CDR2 YYREEE (reference sequence). V lost 4 bases and J lost 4, with 12 bases in between. The CDR3 DNA sequence: TGTGCCAGCAGCCTGGATGACTGGTACGAGCAGTACTTC. Its protein product is CASSLDDWYEQYF.

The chain joins TRBV30 to TRBJ1-6; D remains ambiguous. This CDR3 comprises 11 residues. The germline V and J ends were trimmed by 0 bases and 12 bases, with 6 bases remaining between them. Looked up from germline, CDR1 is GTSNPN and CDR2 is SVGIG (reference sequence). DNA of the CDR3: TGTGCCTGGAGTGTACGGGGACCCCTCCACTTT. Its translation: CAWSVRGPLHF.

This rearrangement joins TRBV7-9 to TRBJ2-7; D may be TRBD1 (6 bases). V was trimmed by 5 bases and J by 5 bases, leaving 16 bases between them. Germline CDR1 is SEHNR and CDR2 is FQNEAQ (reference sequence). The CDR3 covers 14 residues. The CDR3 nucleotides read TGTGCCAGCAGCCCTACAGGGTCGAGCCACGAGCAGTACTTC. Encoded protein: CASSPTGSSHEQYF.

V is TRBV19 and J is TRBJ2-1; D gene unclear. The CDR3 runs 15 residues. The ends were cut back, 4 bases at V and 0 bases at J, with 10 bases in the middle. Germline V gives CDR1 LNHDA, CDR2 SQIVND (reference sequence). The CDR3 DNA reads TGTGCCAGTAGTAAAAGGACGGTCTCCTACAATGAGCAGTTCTTC. As protein: CASSKRTVSYNEQFF.

This sequence joins TRBV5-1 and TRBJ2-5; the D call may be TRBD1 or TRBD2 (5 bases each). V was shortened by 2 bases and J by 4 bases, with 9 bases between the two germline ends. CDR1 is SGHRS, CDR2 YFSETQ, per germline. This CDR3 region has 13 residues. CDR3 region: CASSFGGPETQYF. DNA for the CDR3: TGCGCCAGCAGCTTTGGGGGACCAGAGACCCAGTACTTC. The complete variable domain, with remaining parts taken from reference TRBV5-1 and TRBJ2-5, reads KAGVTQTPRYLIKTRGQQVTLSCSPISGHRSVSWYQQTPGQGLQFLFEYFSETQRNKGNFPGRFSGRQFSNSRSEMNVSTLELGDSALYLCASSFGGPETQYFGPGTRLLVL.

CDR3 residues: CASSSRGGDSEQFF. DNA of the CDR3: TGTGCCAGCAGCTCGAGAGGCGGCGACAGTGAGCAGTTCTTC. The J gene is TRBJ2-1, the V gene TRBV7-3; a weak D match, TRBD1 (5 bases). The CDR3 has 14 amino acids. Trimming took 4 bases from V and 9 from J, leaving 16 bases between them. Germline V gene lookup returns CDR1 SGHTA and CDR2 FQGTGA.

The rearrangement uses TRBV4-1 and TRBJ2-5; the match to TRBD1 covers 7 bases. The CDR3 runs 18 residues. V lost 4 bases and J lost 0; bases outside the gene matches: 14. Germline-derived CDR1 and CDR2 are MGHRA and YSYEKL. DNA of the CDR3: TGCGCCAGCAGCCGAGGGGGCCCTCTCCCCACGGACCAAGAGACCCAGTACTTC. Residues: CASSRGGPLPTDQETQYF.

This clone showed up just a few times. V and J are TRBV4-1 and TRBJ2-7; no reliable D call. The germline gives CDR1 MGHRA, CDR2 YSYEKL. V gave up 0 bases and J gave up 6 bases, with 6 bases separating them. The CDR3 extends over 12 amino acids. The CDR3 protein is CASSQDGGEQYF. In DNA form, the CDR3 reads TGCGCCAGCAGCCAAGATGGCGGCGAGCAGTACTTC.

This clone was observed once. The rearrangement uses TRBV20-1 and TRBJ2-7, with 8 bases aligning to TRBD2. Losses at the gene ends were 3 bases for V and 5 bases for J; bases not matched to a gene: 9. This CDR3 has 14 amino acids. Germline V gene data show CDR1 as DFQATT and CDR2 as SNEGSKA (reference sequence). DNA of the CDR3: TGCAGTGCTAGTCGGGTACGGGAGGGAAACGAGCAGTACTTC. This codes for CSASRVREGNEQYF.

This chain joins TRBV14 and TRBJ2-5; D gene unclear. Looked up from germline, CDR1 is SGHDN and CDR2 is FVKESK. Trimming stripped 4 bases from V and 9 bases from J, with 12 bases between. The CDR3 is 12 amino acids. CDR3 loop: CASSPRPGSQYF. In DNA form, the CDR3 reads TGTGCCAGCAGCCCGCGACCTGGCTCCCAGTACTTC.

The V gene is TRBV25-1, the J gene TRBJ2-7; the D gene is possibly TRBD2 (7 bases). Germline assignment: CDR1 MGHDK and CDR2 SYGVNS. The CDR3 loop spans 12 amino acids. In DNA, the CDR3 is TGTGCTTCCAACGGGGGGCTAGGAGGGGTGTACTTC. As protein: CASNGGLGGVYF.

V usage is TRBV9 and J usage is TRBJ2-7, with 11 bases matching TRBD2. The CDR3 has 15 amino acids. Germline V CDR1 and CDR2: SGDLS, YYNGEE. J gave up 2 bases and V 3 bases, and 4 bases lay outside the gene matches. The CDR3 DNA reads as TGTGCCAGCAGCGCCGGACTAGCGGGCACCTACGAGCAGTACTTC. Amino acids: CASSAGLAGTYEQYF. The full variable domain, its missing parts supplied by reference TRBV9 and TRBJ2-7, is DSGVTQTPKHLITATGQRVTLRCSPRSGDLSVYWYQQSLDQGLQFLIQYYNGEERAKGNILERFSAQQFPDLHSELNLSSLELGDSALYFCASSAGLAGTYEQYFGPGTRLTVT.

This clone was counted between two and nine times. The chain links TRBV15 to TRBJ2-2, with TRBD2 identical over 7 bases. Germline CDR1 reads LNHNV; CDR2 reads YYDKDF (reference sequence). This CDR3 comprises 16 residues. The trim removed 1 base at V and 5 bases at J, leaving 7 bases unmatched. CDR3 loop: CATSRGGRGGTGELFF. In DNA form, the CDR3 reads TGTGCCACCAGCAGAGGTGGTAGGGGAGGGACCGGGGAGCTGTTTTTT.

The CDR3 region is CAISDPGYEQYF. CDR3 coding DNA: TGTGCCATCAGTGATCCGGGTTACGAGCAGTACTTC. The chain carries TRBV10-3 and TRBJ2-7; D not certain. The CDR3 loop spans 12 amino acids. V gave up 3 bases and J gave up 4 bases, with 7 bases separating them. Germline CDR1 reads ENHRY; CDR2 reads SYGVKD.

The CDR3 sequence: CASSRAGPVYGYTF. The CDR3 bases are TGTGCCAGTAGTCGGGCAGGACCTGTCTATGGCTACACCTTC. The chain employs TRBV19 and TRBJ1-2; D is ambiguous. Trimming cost V 5 bases and J 4 bases, with 14 bases left between them. Germline V CDR1 and CDR2: LNHDA, SQIVND (reference sequence). This CDR3 is 14 amino acids long.